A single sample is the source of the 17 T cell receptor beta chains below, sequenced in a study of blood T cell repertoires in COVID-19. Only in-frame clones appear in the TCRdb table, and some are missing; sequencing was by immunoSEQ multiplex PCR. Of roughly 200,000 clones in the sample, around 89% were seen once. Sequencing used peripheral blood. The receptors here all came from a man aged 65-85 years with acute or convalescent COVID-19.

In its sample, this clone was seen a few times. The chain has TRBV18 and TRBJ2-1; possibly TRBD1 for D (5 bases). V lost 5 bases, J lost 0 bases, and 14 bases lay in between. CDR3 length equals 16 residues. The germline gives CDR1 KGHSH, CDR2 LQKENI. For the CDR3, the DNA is TGTGCCAGCTCATCCTCGCAGGGCCTCTCCTACAATGAGCAGTTCTTC. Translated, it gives CASSSSQGLSYNEQFF.

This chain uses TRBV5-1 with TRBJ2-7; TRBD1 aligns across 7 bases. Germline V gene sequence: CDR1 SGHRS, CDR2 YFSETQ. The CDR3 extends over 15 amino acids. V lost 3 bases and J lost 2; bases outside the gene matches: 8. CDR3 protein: CASSSRQGPTYEQYF. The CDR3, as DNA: TGCGCCAGCAGCTCTCGACAGGGTCCCACCTACGAGCAGTACTTC.

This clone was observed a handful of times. The CDR3 region has the DNA TGTGCCAGTAGTCTTTCGGGACAGGCCTACGAGCAGTACTTC. It encodes CASSLSGQAYEQYF. The chain employs TRBV19 and TRBJ2-7; 8 positions match TRBD1. Germline CDR1 and CDR2: LNHDA and SQIVND (reference sequence). V trimming: 5 bases; J trimming: 2 bases; junction bases outside the gene matches: 5. CDR3 size: 14 residues.

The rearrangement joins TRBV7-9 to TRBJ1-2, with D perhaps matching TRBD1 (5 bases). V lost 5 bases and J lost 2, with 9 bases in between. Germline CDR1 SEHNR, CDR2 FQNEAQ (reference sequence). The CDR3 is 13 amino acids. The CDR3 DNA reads TGTGCCAGCAGCCCGACAGAAAACTATGGCTACACCTTC. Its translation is CASSPTENYGYTF.

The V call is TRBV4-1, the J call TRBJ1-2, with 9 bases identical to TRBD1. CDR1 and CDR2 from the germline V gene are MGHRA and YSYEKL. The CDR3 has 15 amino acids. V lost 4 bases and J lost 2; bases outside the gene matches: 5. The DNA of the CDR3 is TGCGCCAGCAGCCCGGAGGGGACAGGGAACTATGGCTACACCTTC. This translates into CASSPEGTGNYGYTF.

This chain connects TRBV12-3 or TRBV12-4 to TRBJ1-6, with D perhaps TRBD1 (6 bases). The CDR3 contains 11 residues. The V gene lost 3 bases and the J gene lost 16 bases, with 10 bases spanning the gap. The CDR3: CASSFQGSLHF. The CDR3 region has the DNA TGTGCCAGCAGTTTTCAGGGGAGTCTCCACTTT.

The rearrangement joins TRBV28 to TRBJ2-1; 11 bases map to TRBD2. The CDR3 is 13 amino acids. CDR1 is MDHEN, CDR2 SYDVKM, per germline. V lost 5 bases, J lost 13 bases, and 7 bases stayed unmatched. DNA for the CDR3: TGTGCCAGCAGTACCAATAGCGGGAGGGATCAGTTCTTC. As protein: CASSTNSGRDQFF. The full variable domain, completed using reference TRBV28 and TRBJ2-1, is DVKVTQSSRYLVKRTGEKVFLECVQDMDHENMFWYRQDPGLGLRLIYFSYDVKMKEKGDIPEGYSVSREKKERFSLILESASTNQTSMYLCASSTNSGRDQFFGPGTRLTVL.

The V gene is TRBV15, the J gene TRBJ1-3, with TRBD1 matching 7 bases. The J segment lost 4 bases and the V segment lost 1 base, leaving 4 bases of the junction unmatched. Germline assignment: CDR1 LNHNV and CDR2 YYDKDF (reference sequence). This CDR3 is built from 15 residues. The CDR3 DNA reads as TGTGCCACCAGCAGAGGCGGGACAGAGGGAAACACCATATATTTT. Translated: CATSRGGTEGNTIYF.

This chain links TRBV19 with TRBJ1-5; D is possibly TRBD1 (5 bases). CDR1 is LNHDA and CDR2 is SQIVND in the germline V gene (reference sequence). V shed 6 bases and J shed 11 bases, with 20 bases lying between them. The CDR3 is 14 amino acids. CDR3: CASREQGQGGAQHF. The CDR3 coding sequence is TGTGCCAGTAGGGAACAAGGGCAGGGAGGAGCCCAGCATTTT.

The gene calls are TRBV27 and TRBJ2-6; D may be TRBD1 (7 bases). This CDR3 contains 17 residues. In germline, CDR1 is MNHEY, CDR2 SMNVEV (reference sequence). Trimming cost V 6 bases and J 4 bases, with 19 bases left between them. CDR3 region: CASRSGGGLWGANVLTF. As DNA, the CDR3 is TGTGCCAGCAGGTCCGGAGGGGGCCTCTGGGGGGCCAACGTCCTGACTTTC.

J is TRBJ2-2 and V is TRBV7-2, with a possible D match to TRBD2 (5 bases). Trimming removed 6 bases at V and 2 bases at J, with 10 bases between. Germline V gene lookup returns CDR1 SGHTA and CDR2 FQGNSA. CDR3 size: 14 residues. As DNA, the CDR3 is TGTGCCAGCAGACTAGTAACAAACACCGGGGAGCTGTTTTTT. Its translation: CASRLVTNTGELFF.

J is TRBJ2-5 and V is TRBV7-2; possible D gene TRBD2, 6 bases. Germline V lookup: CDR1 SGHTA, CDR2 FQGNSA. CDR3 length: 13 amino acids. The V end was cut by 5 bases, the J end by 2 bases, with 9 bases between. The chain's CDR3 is CASSRGKQETQYF. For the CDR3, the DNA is TGTGCCAGCAGCCGCGGGAAACAAGAGACCCAGTACTTC.

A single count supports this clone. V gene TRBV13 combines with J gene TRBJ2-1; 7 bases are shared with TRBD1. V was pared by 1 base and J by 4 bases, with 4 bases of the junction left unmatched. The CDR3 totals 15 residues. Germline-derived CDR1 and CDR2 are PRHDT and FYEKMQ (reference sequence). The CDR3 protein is CASSLEGQRYNEQFF. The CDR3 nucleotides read TGTGCCAGCAGCTTAGAGGGACAGAGATACAATGAGCAGTTCTTC.

Here the CDR3 DNA reads TGCGCCAGCAGCCCGGAGGGCCACACAGATACGCAGTATTTT. This translates into CASSPEGHTDTQYF. The chain has TRBV5-1 and TRBJ2-3; D may be TRBD2 (6 bases). The CDR3 length is 14 residues. Germline loops: CDR1 SGHRS, CDR2 YFSETQ. Trimming shortened V by 4 bases and J by 2 bases, and 11 bases separated the two germline ends.

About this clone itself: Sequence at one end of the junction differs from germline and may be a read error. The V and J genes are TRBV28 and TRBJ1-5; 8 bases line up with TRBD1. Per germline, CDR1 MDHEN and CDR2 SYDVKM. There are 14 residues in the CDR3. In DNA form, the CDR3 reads TGTGCCAGCAGCTCTGACAGGGGCAAGCAGCCCCAGCATTTT. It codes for CASSSDRGKQPQHF.

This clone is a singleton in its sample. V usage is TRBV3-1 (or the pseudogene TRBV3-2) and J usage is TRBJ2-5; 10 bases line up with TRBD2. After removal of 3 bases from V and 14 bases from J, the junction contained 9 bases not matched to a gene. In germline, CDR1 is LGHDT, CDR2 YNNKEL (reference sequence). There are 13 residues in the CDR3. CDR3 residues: CASSHATSGACYF. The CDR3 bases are TGTGCCAGCAGCCATGCTACTAGCGGGGCCTGTTACTTC.

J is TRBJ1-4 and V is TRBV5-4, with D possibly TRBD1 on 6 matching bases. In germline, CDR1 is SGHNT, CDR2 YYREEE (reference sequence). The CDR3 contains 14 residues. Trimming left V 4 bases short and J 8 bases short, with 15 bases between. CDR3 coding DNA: TGTGCCAGCAGCGTGGGGGGCACTACCGAAAAACTGTTTTTT. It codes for CASSVGGTTEKLFF.